The 27 T cell receptor beta chains listed next were all sequenced from one sample in a study of human T cells and chemical hapten exposure. In TCRdb, the RACE reads were re-called with MiXCR into one record per CDR3 protein. This sample yields around 340,000 distinct CDR3 sequences, of which under 9% are seen a single time; 8% to 9% belongs to the top ten. Time point indicated: patch test 1, 2 weeks after DPC sensitization. As to treatment: therapeutic diphenylcyclopropenone sensitization with weekly scalp DPC. The starting material was whole blood, obtained in connection with sensitization to the hapten diphenylcyclopropenone (DPC). Receptor source: a woman between 18 and 30 years old with alopecia areata. Some clones in this sample may be carry-over from other donors' samples.

The chain couples TRBV28 to TRBJ2-2; tentative D call: TRBD1 (6 bases). This CDR3 has 16 residues. The germline CDR1 and CDR2 sequences are MDHEN and SYDVKM. V lost 2 bases and J lost 5, with 15 bases in between. CDR3 DNA: TGTGCCAGCAGTTTAGGGGACAAAAGGGGGACCGGGGAGCTGTTTTTT. It encodes CASSLGDKRGTGELFF.

In this sample, this clonotype turned up a few times. The chain recombines TRBV9 with TRBJ1-3; D uncertain. CDR1 is SGDLS, CDR2 YYNGEE, per germline. V lost 4 bases, J lost 7 bases, and 9 bases lay in between. The CDR3 sequence is 12 residues long. The CDR3 coding sequence is TGTGCCAGCAGCAAAGTAGATAACACCATATATTTT. It yields the protein CASSKVDNTIYF.

The chain joins TRBV4-2 to TRBJ2-1; 7 bases are a match to TRBD2. The CDR3 covers 15 residues. Per germline, CDR1 LGHNA and CDR2 YNFKEQ. The J segment lost 7 bases and the V segment lost 2 bases, leaving 8 bases of the junction unmatched. CDR3 sequence: CASSQTGGAGNEQFF. CDR3 in DNA: TGTGCCAGCAGCCAAACGGGGGGAGCGGGGAATGAGCAGTTCTTC.

This clonotype was seen a few times. As DNA, the CDR3 is TGTGCCAGCAGCCGGTGGCCTTCTGGCTACACCTTC. This sequence encodes CASSRWPSGYTF. The chain links TRBV5-6 to TRBJ1-2; D gene uncertain. CDR3 length: 12 residues. Germline V gene data show CDR1 as SGHDT and CDR2 as YYEEEE. With 4 bases removed from V and 7 bases from J, the gap between germline ends came to 11 bases.

This clonotype came up a few times. V and J are TRBV6-5 and TRBJ1-5, with 9 bases matching TRBD1. Germline V gene data show CDR1 as MNHEY and CDR2 as SVGAGI. The CDR3 covers 13 residues. The V gene end was trimmed by 6 bases and the J gene end by 6 bases; junction bases not matched to a gene: 3. This chain's CDR3 is CASRETGGQPQHF. The DNA of the CDR3 is TGTGCCAGCAGAGAGACAGGGGGTCAGCCCCAGCATTTT.

This clonotype came up many times. The chain has TRBV6-5 and TRBJ2-3; 7 bases map to TRBD2. Germline-derived CDR1 and CDR2 are MNHEY and SVGAGI. The CDR3 is made up of 16 amino acids. Trimming cost V 2 bases and J 1 base; bases outside gene matches: 6. The CDR3 nucleotides read TGTGCCAGCAGTTACGTCGGCGGGGGACGCACAGATACGCAGTATTTT. Protein: CASSYVGGGRTDTQYF.

This clonotype has only a few counts. The chain carries TRBV6-4 and TRBJ2-3, with TRBD2 identical over 12 bases. The CDR3 is 16 residues long. The germline CDR1 and CDR2 sequences are MRHNA and SNTAGT. V shed 6 bases, J shed 4 bases, and the junction held 8 bases outside the gene matches. In DNA, the CDR3 is TGTGCCAGCAGCCCTACTAGCGGGGGGCATCCAGATACGCAGTATTTT. The encoded protein is CASSPTSGGHPDTQYF.

This clonotype has ten or more counts. CDR3 in amino acids: CASGITGGNEKLFF. For the CDR3, the DNA is TGTGCCAGCGGAATCACAGGTGGTAATGAAAAACTGTTTTTT. The rearrangement links TRBV12-3 or TRBV12-4 to TRBJ1-4, with D possibly being TRBD1 (5 bases). V lost 8 bases to trimming and J lost 4 bases, with 14 bases between them. This CDR3 has 14 residues.

The V gene is TRBV2, the J gene TRBJ2-7; 8 bases map to TRBD2. Germline CDR1 reads SNHLY; CDR2 reads FYNNEI. V shed 8 bases and J 6 bases; nucleotides not matched to a gene: 9. This CDR3 contains 13 residues. This CDR3 reads CASFGTRASEQYF. CDR3 DNA: TGTGCCAGCTTCGGGACTAGAGCATCCGAGCAGTACTTC.

This clonotype has ten or more counts. The chain recombines TRBV6-5 with TRBJ1-1; D perhaps matches TRBD1 (6 bases). Germline V lookup: CDR1 MNHEY, CDR2 SVGAGI. CDR3 length: 18 residues. V was shortened by 4 bases and J by 0 bases, with 21 bases between the two germline ends. CDR3: CASSWGGRGQHMNTEAFF. The CDR3 coding sequence is TGTGCCAGCAGTTGGGGGGGTAGGGGACAACACATGAACACTGAAGCTTTCTTT.

In this sample, this clonotype turned up many times. The V call is TRBV6-6, the J call TRBJ2-3; 7 positions agree with TRBD1. The germline CDR1 and CDR2 sequences are MNHNY and SVGAGI (reference sequence). Trimming at V came to 0 bases and at J to 1 base, leaving 10 bases not matched to a gene. The CDR3 loop spans 18 amino acids. The CDR3 region is CASSYSDQTGTGTDTQYF. DNA of the CDR3: TGTGCCAGCAGTTACTCGGACCAGACTGGGACAGGCACAGATACGCAGTATTTT.

This clonotype was recorded a few times. This sequence joins TRBV3-1 and TRBJ2-3, with D possibly TRBD2 on 5 matching bases. The CDR3 has 15 amino acids. Trimming cost V 7 bases and J 4 bases, with 18 bases left between them. The germline gives CDR1 LGHDT, CDR2 YNNKEL (reference sequence). DNA of the CDR3: TGTGCCAGCACCCCTGAAGATAGCGTGGCAGATACGCAGTATTTT. Translation gives CASTPEDSVADTQYF.

This clonotype came up many times. The V gene is TRBV7-8, the J gene TRBJ2-1; possibly TRBD2 for D (6 bases). Germline CDR1 is SGHVS and CDR2 is FQNEAQ. The CDR3 is made up of 16 amino acids. Trimming pared 5 bases from V and 4 bases from J, leaving 18 bases between. CDR3: CASSTLGGLVYNEQFF. The DNA for the CDR3 is TGTGCCAGCAGCACTCTCGGGGGTTTGGTGTACAATGAGCAGTTCTTC. Full variable domain (outside the CDR3, taken from reference TRBV7-8 and TRBJ2-1): GAGVSQSPRYKVAKRGQDVALRCDPISGHVSLFWYQQALGQGPEFLTYFQNEAQLDKSGLPSDRFFAERPEGSVSTLKIQRTQQEDSAVYLCASSTLGGLVYNEQFFGPGTRLTVL.

The chain links TRBV6-6 to TRBJ2-3, with D perhaps matching TRBD1 (5 bases). With 7 bases removed from V and 7 bases from J, the gap between germline ends came to 21 bases. This CDR3 has 15 amino acids. CDR1 is MNHNY and CDR2 is SVGAGI in the germline V gene (reference sequence). The CDR3 DNA reads TGTGCCAGCATCGGCCAGGGATTCAGGCGAAATACGCAGTATTTT. This encodes CASIGQGFRRNTQYF.

V gene TRBV12-3 or TRBV12-4 combines with J gene TRBJ1-6, with 7 bases identical to TRBD1. V shed 4 bases, J shed 3 bases, and the junction held 3 bases outside the gene matches. The length of the CDR3 is 15 residues. CDR3 in DNA: TGTGCCAGCAGTTCGACAGGGAACTATAATTCACCCCTCCACTTT. It is translated as CASSSTGNYNSPLHF.

This clonotype has ten or more counts. V and J are TRBV7-2 and TRBJ2-3; D tentatively reads TRBD1 or TRBD2 (5 bases each). Per germline, CDR1 SGHTA and CDR2 FQGNSA. V was pared by 5 bases and J by 2 bases, with 17 bases between. This CDR3 has 16 amino acids. The CDR3 sequence is CASSPRREGPTDTQYF. The CDR3 coding sequence is TGTGCCAGCAGCCCCAGGCGTGAGGGGCCCACAGATACGCAGTATTTT.

This clonotype was counted between two and nine times. The chain couples TRBV7-8 to TRBJ1-1; D ambiguous. The V and J ends lost 5 bases and 6 bases respectively, with 16 bases between them. Germline V gene lookup returns CDR1 SGHVS and CDR2 FQNEAQ. The CDR3 is made up of 14 amino acids. The CDR3 loop is CASSPTLLVSEAFF. DNA for the CDR3: TGTGCCAGCAGCCCGACATTATTAGTCTCTGAAGCTTTCTTT.

The rearrangement uses TRBV5-1 and TRBJ2-7; D not certain. CDR1 is SGHRS, CDR2 YFSETQ, per germline. V lost 4 bases and J 2 bases, leaving 16 bases between the germline ends. The CDR3 is made up of 15 amino acids. CDR3 amino acids: CASSPLPGSTYEQYF. Here the CDR3 DNA reads TGCGCCAGCAGCCCACTCCCGGGCTCGACCTACGAGCAGTACTTC.

This clonotype has a count of ten or more. The chain uses TRBV18 and TRBJ2-3; D not certain. V lost 8 bases and J 1 base, leaving 7 bases between the germline ends. This CDR3 has 12 amino acids. The germline V gene has CDR1 KGHSH and CDR2 LQKENI. In DNA form, the CDR3 reads TGTGCCAGCAGCCGGGGCACAGATACGCAGTATTTT. Encoded protein: CASSRGTDTQYF.

There are many counts of this clonotype. The chain employs TRBV27 and TRBJ2-5; 12 bases are a match to TRBD2. Germline lookup yields CDR1 MNHEY and CDR2 SMNVEV (reference sequence). The CDR3 loop spans 18 amino acids. V trimming: 7 bases; J trimming: 2 bases; junction bases outside the gene matches: 14. The CDR3 DNA sequence: TGTGCCAGCAATGACGGGACTAGCGGGTCCCTCGCTCAAGAGACCCAGTACTTC. Its translation: CASNDGTSGSLAQETQYF.

This clonotype was observed a few times. The rearrangement uses TRBV7-8 and TRBJ1-4; D is unclear. Germline assignment: CDR1 SGHVS and CDR2 FQNEAQ. With 1 base removed from V and 6 bases from J, the gap between germline ends came to 9 bases. CDR3 length: 14 amino acids. CDR3 residues: CASSLGYEYEKLFF. DNA for the CDR3: TGTGCCAGCAGCTTAGGTTATGAATATGAAAAACTGTTTTTT.

This clonotype came up a few times. The rearrangement joins TRBV28 to TRBJ2-5, with D uncertain. The CDR3 loop spans 13 amino acids. Germline values: CDR1 MDHEN, CDR2 SYDVKM. The V and J ends lost 3 bases and 4 bases respectively, with 9 bases between them. The CDR3 bases are TGTGCCAGCAGTTTTCACCACCGAGAGACCCAGTACTTC. This gives the protein CASSFHHRETQYF.

This clonotype came up a few times. The chain carries TRBV10-3 and TRBJ1-1, with D perhaps TRBD1 (5 bases). Germline CDR1 ENHRY, CDR2 SYGVKD. The CDR3 runs 14 residues. V lost 6 bases and J lost 10, with 21 bases in between. The CDR3 sequence is CAISAGTPGLLAFF. Here the CDR3 DNA reads TGTGCCATCAGCGCCGGGACCCCCGGTTTATTAGCTTTCTTT.

J is TRBJ2-2 and V is TRBV20-1; D perhaps matches TRBD1 (6 bases). Between the trimmed V and J ends, which lost 0 bases and 0 bases, there was a span of 14 bases. Germline values: CDR1 DFQATT, CDR2 SNEGSKA (reference sequence). This CDR3 contains 17 residues. CDR3 coding DNA: TGCAGTGCTAGAGATTTAGCGACAGGCTCGAACACCGGGGAGCTGTTTTTT. It encodes CSARDLATGSNTGELFF.

This clonotype was observed a handful of times. This rearrangement joins TRBV7-9 to TRBJ2-7; unclear D gene. Germline V lookup: CDR1 SEHNR, CDR2 FQNEAQ (reference sequence). The CDR3 consists of 12 residues. V lost 1 base to trimming and J lost 4 bases, with 5 bases between them. CDR3 DNA: TGTGCCAGCAGCTTAGACCTGTACGAGCAGTACTTC. Its translation is CASSLDLYEQYF.

The J gene is TRBJ2-3, the V gene TRBV4-3, with D unclear. The CDR3 contains 14 residues. Trimming removed 0 bases at V and 3 bases at J, with 7 bases between. Germline lookup yields CDR1 LGHNA and CDR2 YSLEER. The CDR3 sequence: CASSQEGVTDTQYF. CDR3 coding DNA: TGCGCCAGCAGCCAAGAAGGAGTAACAGATACGCAGTATTTT.

The genes are TRBV6-5 and TRBJ2-7; a possible D gene is TRBD2 (5 bases). The CDR3 covers 15 residues. Germline assignment: CDR1 MNHEY and CDR2 SVGAGI. Trimming stripped 0 bases from V and 4 bases from J, with 13 bases between. The CDR3 spells CASSYSRVVAYEQYF. CDR3 coding DNA: TGTGCCAGCAGTTACTCGAGGGTAGTAGCTTACGAGCAGTACTTC.